This T cell receptor beta chain was documented in a study of naive and memory T cell subsets. General study findings and limits: TCR abundance followed a power law differing between naive and memory subsets.

The length of the CDR3 is 12 residues. Trimming removed 7 bases at V and 6 bases at J, with 9 bases between. Germline loops: CDR1 LNHNV, CDR2 YYDKDF (reference sequence). The beta constant-region primer was an equimolar mix of two oligonucleotides covering TRBC1 and TRBC2. In TCRdb, the UMI-ligation and nested PCR reads were re-called with MiXCR into one record per CDR3 protein. The data show about 2,800 distinct CDR3 sequences, 7.3% seen once. Cells stained for CD3, CD4, CD8, CD45RA and CD27 were sorted into four subsets. This clonotype was found a few times. Its antigen is not known. The receptor's source is a human donor in good health. V and J are TRBV15 and TRBJ1-4; D might be TRBD1 (5 bases). Sequenced material: effector memory CD8+ T cells from blood. Subset defined: effector memory, CD45RA- CD27-. CDR3 in amino acids: CATTGEDEKLFF. CDR3 DNA sequence: TGTGCCACCACGGGGGAGGATGAAAAACTGTTTTTT.